This TCR beta chain came from a study of cytomegalovirus exposure and HLA in healthy donors. Primers: 60 Vbeta forward and 13 Jbeta reverse. This table comes from immunoSEQ multiplex PCR, and its TCRdb copy is limited to in-frame clones, with some not included. The table has about 150,000 clones, 80% to 85% seen once; the top ten hold less than 0.4%. Study-wide results and caveats: Differences between HLA loci emerged in a later analysis of TCR association rates, with DRB1 most and HLA-C fewest.

On this clone itself: The antigen is not known.

The clonotype comes from a boy younger than 10 in good health and CMV-seronegative. Sequenced: PBMCs.

CDR3 in amino acids: CASPWTGGNHEQYF. CDR3 coding DNA: TGTGCCAGCCCATGGACAGGGGGCAATCACGAGCAGTACTTC. V gene TRBV21-1 combines with J gene TRBJ2-7; the table calls TRBD1, which could not be checked here. TRBV21-1 is tagged as a pseudogene. The CDR3 runs to 14 residues.